A selection of T cell receptor beta chains follows, all from one sample in a study of shared T cell receptors in the human thymus. TCRdb's copy holds only in-frame clones and misses some; the assay was immunoSEQ multiplex PCR. The data contain 650,000 to 950,000 clones, 80% to 90% of them seen just once; the ten biggest clones take up 0.008% to 0.011%. The sample was also linked to a second study, of human thymus T cells.

The sample was thymocytes. Source of these receptors: a girl younger than two with a congenital heart defect. The CDR3 runs from the conserved cysteine through the conserved F or W. Each record gives: V gene, clone size, J gene, CDR3 length, D gene, CDR3 protein, CDR3 DNA. D genes are given only for firm matches. Not every row has a clone size; where given, it reads once, few, many or a size class.

v_gene: TRBV6-6; abundance: -; j_gene: TRBJ1-5; len: 12; d_gene: -; CDR3aa: CASRRHPQPQHF; CDR3nt: TGTGCCAGCCGTCGACACCCACAGCCCCAGCATTTT
v_gene: TRBV4-1; abundance: -; j_gene: TRBJ2-6; len: 19; d_gene: TRBD1; CDR3aa: CASSHPMDRGEGGANVLTF; CDR3nt: TGCGCCAGCAGCCACCCTATGGACAGGGGGGAGGGTGGGGCCAACGTCCTGACTTTC
v_gene: TRBV14; abundance: -; j_gene: TRBJ1-4; len: 14; d_gene: -; CDR3aa: CASSQAQGREKLFF; CDR3nt: TGTGCCAGCAGCCAAGCACAGGGAAGGGAAAAACTGTTTTTT
v_gene: TRBV6-5; abundance: -; j_gene: TRBJ2-5; len: 16; d_gene: -; CDR3aa: CASSYSRGVAGETQYF; CDR3nt: TGTGCCAGCAGTTACTCTAGGGGGGTAGCGGGAGAGACCCAGTACTTC
v_gene: TRBV4-1; abundance: -; j_gene: TRBJ2-7; len: 14; d_gene: -; CDR3aa: CASSQDGLLSEQYF; CDR3nt: TGCGCCAGCAGCCAAGATGGACTACTGAGTGAGCAGTACTTC
v_gene: TRBV11-3; abundance: -; j_gene: TRBJ2-7; len: 12; d_gene: -; CDR3aa: CASSATPAEQYF; CDR3nt: TGTGCCAGCAGCGCTACTCCTGCCGAGCAGTACTTC
v_gene: TRBV5-4; abundance: -; j_gene: TRBJ1-2; len: 15; d_gene: -; CDR3aa: CASSSLVLTDYGYTF; CDR3nt: TGTGCCAGCAGCTCCCTCGTCCTGACAGACTATGGCTACACCTTC
v_gene: TRBV6-6; abundance: -; j_gene: TRBJ2-1; len: 13; d_gene: TRBD2; CDR3aa: CASSYLSGIEQFF; CDR3nt: TGTGCCAGCAGTTATCTTAGCGGGATTGAGCAGTTCTTC
v_gene: TRBV5-1; abundance: -; j_gene: TRBJ1-1; len: 17; d_gene: TRBD1; CDR3aa: CASSFAPTGALYTEAFF; CDR3nt: TGCGCCAGCAGCTTCGCGCCTACAGGGGCCCTTTACACTGAAGCTTTCTTT
v_gene: TRBV13; abundance: -; j_gene: TRBJ1-1; len: 12; d_gene: -; CDR3aa: CASSFTGSEAFF; CDR3nt: TGTGCCAGCAGCTTCACTGGGAGTGAAGCTTTCTTT
v_gene: TRBV21-1; abundance: -; j_gene: TRBJ2-7; len: 15; d_gene: -; CDR3aa: CASSKETKEQYEQYF; CDR3nt: TGTGCCAGCAGCAAAGAGACAAAAGAACAGTACGAGCAGTACTTC
v_gene: TRBV27; abundance: -; j_gene: TRBJ1-3; len: 15; d_gene: -; CDR3aa: CASSLSPQEGNTIYF; CDR3nt: TGTGCCAGCAGTTTATCCCCACAAGAAGGAAACACCATATATTTT
v_gene: TRBV9; abundance: -; j_gene: TRBJ1-1; len: 19; d_gene: TRBD1; CDR3aa: CASSVGDAGLGTGGTEAFF; CDR3nt: TGTGCCAGCAGCGTAGGAGATGCGGGTTTGGGGACAGGGGGAACTGAAGCTTTCTTT
v_gene: TRBV5-1; abundance: once; j_gene: TRBJ1-1; len: 14; d_gene: -; CDR3aa: CASSISTGNTEAFF; CDR3nt: TGCGCCAGCAGCATATCGACAGGGAACACTGAAGCTTTCTTT
v_gene: TRBV11-2; abundance: -; j_gene: TRBJ2-7; len: 18; d_gene: TRBD1; CDR3aa: CASSLIRRGRDRVYEQYF; CDR3nt: TGTGCCAGCAGCTTAATCAGAAGGGGGCGGGACAGGGTCTACGAGCAGTACTTC
v_gene: TRBV5-1; abundance: -; j_gene: TRBJ2-1; len: 17; d_gene: TRBD2; CDR3aa: CASSLISIASGGVGQFF; CDR3nt: TGCGCCAGCAGCTTGATAAGTATCGCTAGCGGGGGCGTTGGGCAGTTCTTC
v_gene: TRBV2; abundance: -; j_gene: TRBJ1-1; len: 15; d_gene: TRBD1; CDR3aa: CASSPTDRDNTEAFF; CDR3nt: TGTGCCAGCAGCCCTACTGACAGGGATAACACTGAAGCTTTCTTT
v_gene: TRBV4-3; abundance: -; j_gene: TRBJ1-2; len: 16; d_gene: -; CDR3aa: CASSQAVWSTNYGYTF; CDR3nt: TGCGCCAGCAGCCAAGCGGTCTGGAGTACTAACTATGGCTACACCTTC
v_gene: TRBV6-4; abundance: once; j_gene: TRBJ1-1; len: 14; d_gene: TRBD1; CDR3aa: CASRRDRQNTEAFF; CDR3nt: TGTGCCAGCAGGCGGGACAGGCAGAACACTGAAGCTTTCTTT
v_gene: TRBV7-2; abundance: -; j_gene: TRBJ2-7; len: 15; d_gene: -; CDR3aa: CASSLVRDSSYEQYF; CDR3nt: TGTGCCAGCAGCTTAGTCCGGGACTCTAGCTACGAGCAGTACTTC
v_gene: TRBV4-3; abundance: -; j_gene: TRBJ1-3; len: 16; d_gene: -; CDR3aa: CASSQLQGFGGNTIYF; CDR3nt: TGCGCCAGCAGCCAACTCCAGGGGTTTGGTGGAAACACCATATATTTT
v_gene: TRBV7-9; abundance: -; j_gene: TRBJ1-2; len: 16; d_gene: TRBD1; CDR3aa: CASSFRTKRDSYGYTF; CDR3nt: TGTGCCAGCAGCTTCCGAACCAAGAGGGACAGCTATGGCTACACCTTC
v_gene: TRBV14; abundance: -; j_gene: TRBJ1-2; len: 17; d_gene: -; CDR3aa: CASSQEGPSRADYGYTF; CDR3nt: TGTGCCAGCAGCCAAGAAGGACCTTCCAGGGCGGACTATGGCTACACCTTC
v_gene: TRBV25-1; abundance: -; j_gene: TRBJ1-2; len: 16; d_gene: -; CDR3aa: CASSPMSYRRNYGYTF; CDR3nt: TGTGCCAGCAGCCCAATGAGTTACAGACGGAACTATGGCTACACCTTC
v_gene: TRBV6-1; abundance: -; j_gene: TRBJ1-2; len: 17; d_gene: -; CDR3aa: CASSEEFHPRENYGYTF; CDR3nt: TGTGCCAGCAGTGAAGAGTTCCATCCGAGGGAGAACTATGGCTACACCTTC
v_gene: TRBV27; abundance: -; j_gene: TRBJ1-2; len: 16; d_gene: TRBD1; CDR3aa: CASSSFDRGRFYGYTF; CDR3nt: TGTGCCAGCAGTTCCTTCGACAGGGGGCGATTCTATGGCTACACCTTC
v_gene: TRBV6-1; abundance: -; j_gene: TRBJ1-4; len: 16; d_gene: -; CDR3aa: CASSDDAFEGDEKLFF; CDR3nt: TGTGCCAGCAGTGATGATGCCTTTGAGGGGGATGAAAAACTGTTTTTT
v_gene: TRBV12-2; abundance: -; j_gene: TRBJ1-2; len: 12; d_gene: -; CDR3aa: CASRLAQYGYTF; CDR3nt: TGTGCAAGTCGCTTAGCCCAATATGGCTACACCTTC
v_gene: TRBV10-3; abundance: -; j_gene: TRBJ2-3; len: 16; d_gene: TRBD2; CDR3aa: CAIGATSGGITDTQYF; CDR3nt: TGTGCCATCGGCGCGACTAGCGGGGGGATCACAGATACGCAGTATTTT
v_gene: TRBV5-4; abundance: -; j_gene: TRBJ1-1; len: 16; d_gene: TRBD1; CDR3aa: CASSPRQGASSTEAFF; CDR3nt: TGTGCCAGCAGCCCCCGACAGGGGGCAAGTAGCACTGAAGCTTTCTTT
v_gene: TRBV19; abundance: -; j_gene: TRBJ2-5; len: 13; d_gene: TRBD1; CDR3aa: CASGGQVGEWRYF; CDR3nt: TGTGCCAGTGGAGGACAGGTCGGGGAGTGGCGGTACTTC
v_gene: TRBV27; abundance: once; j_gene: TRBJ1-5; len: 16; d_gene: -; CDR3aa: CASSFRRPSSNQPQHF; CDR3nt: TGTGCCAGCAGTTTCCGGAGACCGAGTAGCAATCAGCCCCAGCATTTT
v_gene: TRBV19; abundance: once; j_gene: TRBJ1-1; len: 13; d_gene: -; CDR3aa: CASSAGFGAEAFF; CDR3nt: TGTGCCAGTAGTGCCGGGTTCGGGGCTGAAGCTTTCTTT
v_gene: TRBV29-1; abundance: -; j_gene: TRBJ2-1; len: 13; d_gene: -; CDR3aa: CSGELLAKSEQFF; CDR3nt: TGCAGCGGTGAACTACTAGCAAAGAGTGAGCAGTTCTTC
v_gene: TRBV18; abundance: -; j_gene: TRBJ1-1; len: 15; d_gene: -; CDR3aa: CASSPGLTTNTEAFF; CDR3nt: TGTGCCAGCTCACCCGGACTGACAACAAACACTGAAGCTTTCTTT
v_gene: TRBV11-2; abundance: -; j_gene: TRBJ2-3; len: 14; d_gene: -; CDR3aa: CASSLGGVADTQYF; CDR3nt: TGTGCCAGCAGCTTGGGGGGAGTGGCAGATACGCAGTATTTT
v_gene: TRBV27; abundance: -; j_gene: TRBJ2-3; len: 17; d_gene: TRBD2; CDR3aa: CASILTGGGAFTDTQYF; CDR3nt: TGTGCCAGCATCCTTACGGGCGGGGGGGCCTTCACAGATACGCAGTATTTT
v_gene: TRBV6-1; abundance: -; j_gene: TRBJ1-5; len: 14; d_gene: -; CDR3aa: CASTDDRYNQPQHF; CDR3nt: TGTGCCAGCACCGATGACAGGTACAATCAGCCCCAGCATTTT
v_gene: TRBV10-3; abundance: -; j_gene: TRBJ2-3; len: 16; d_gene: TRBD2; CDR3aa: CAISDTSGGYTDTQYF; CDR3nt: TGTGCCATCAGTGATACTAGCGGGGGGTACACAGATACGCAGTATTTT
v_gene: TRBV5-1; abundance: -; j_gene: TRBJ2-4; len: 17; d_gene: -; CDR3aa: CASSKPGQSLAKNIQYF; CDR3nt: TGCGCCAGCAGCAAACCTGGACAATCTCTAGCCAAAAACATTCAGTACTTC
v_gene: TRBV18; abundance: -; j_gene: TRBJ2-1; len: 14; d_gene: TRBD1; CDR3aa: CASFRGSSYNEQFF; CDR3nt: TGTGCCAGCTTCAGGGGGAGCTCCTACAATGAGCAGTTCTTC